This T cell receptor beta chain originates from a study of T cells after yellow fever vaccination. Study as a whole: Low-cell-number fractions were prepared with SMART-Seq v4 Ultra Low Input.

This clonotype came up a few times. Its antigen remains unidentified. The 5'RACE template-switching step produced TCR cDNA and added a universal primer site and UMIs. TCRdb re-analysed the 5' RACE reads in MiXCR, keeping a single row per CDR3 protein. The table includes hundreds of thousands of distinct CDR3 sequences, 9% to 15% detected once. The study's findings and limits: Across the CD4 and CD8 compartments, a small share of clonotypes was present in both.

The J segment lost 7 bases and the V segment lost 8 bases, leaving 11 bases of the junction unmatched. CDR3 length: 15 residues. The source material was PBMCs, sampled on the day of the yellow fever booster vaccination. This receptor was obtained from a man aged 25-45 years who received the YFV17D yellow fever vaccine. J is TRBJ2-2 and V is TRBV12-3 or TRBV12-4; TRBD2 aligns across 9 bases. This chain's CDR3 is CASFDGGRGHGELFF. Here the CDR3 DNA reads TGTGCCAGCTTCGATGGCGGGAGGGGGCACGGGGAGCTGTTTTTT.